The 28 T cell receptor beta chains given below trace back to one sample, sequenced in a study of OX40 agonist ivuxolimab in advanced cancers. The assay was immunoSEQ multiplex PCR, and TCRdb's table has in-frame clones only and misses some. The table shows roughly 80,000 clones, with over 75% occurring only once. The source material was CD4+ or CD8+ T cells sorted from blood, sampled in a trial of the OX40 agonist ivuxolimab. The origin of the receptors is an adult with an advanced solid tumor such as melanoma, head and neck, liver or kidney cancer.

The chain joins TRBV18 to TRBJ2-1; 14 nucleotides match TRBD2. This CDR3 comprises 17 residues. V lost 0 bases and J lost 4; bases outside the gene matches: 2. CDR1 and CDR2 from the germline V gene are KGHSH and LQKENI. The CDR3 DNA follows: TGTGCCAGCTCACCACCGGGACTAGCGGGGGCTTACAATGAGCAGTTCTTC. It yields the protein CASSPPGLAGAYNEQFF.

The chain employs TRBV7-3 and TRBJ2-7; D might be TRBD1 (5 bases). The V end was cut by 6 bases, the J end by 1 base, with 16 bases between. Germline values: CDR1 SGHTA, CDR2 FQGTGA. This CDR3 spans 15 amino acids. The CDR3 region is CASSFDSARSYEQYF. CDR3 DNA: TGTGCCAGCAGTTTCGACAGCGCTCGTTCCTACGAGCAGTACTTC.

CDR3 sequence: CASSLRGGGNTDTQYF. The CDR3 nucleotides are TGCGCCAGCAGCCTGAGAGGGGGGGGAAACACAGATACGCAGTATTTT. V is TRBV4-3 and J is TRBJ2-3, with TRBD2 as a possible D gene (7 bases). The germline gives CDR1 LGHNA, CDR2 YSLEER. Trimming stripped 4 bases from V and 2 bases from J, with 16 bases between. The CDR3 has 16 residues.

V and J are TRBV7-3 and TRBJ2-3; the D gene is possibly TRBD1 (6 bases). Trimming cost V 5 bases and J 0 bases, with 15 bases left between them. The germline gives CDR1 SGHTA, CDR2 FQGTGA. CDR3 length: 16 amino acids. The CDR3 protein is CASSATGNPSTDTQYF. CDR3 DNA sequence: TGTGCCAGCAGCGCTACAGGGAATCCTAGCACAGATACGCAGTATTTT.

This clone has only one observation. The chain has TRBV5-1 and TRBJ2-4, with 7 bases aligning to TRBD1. This CDR3 has 16 amino acids. After removal of 0 bases from V and 8 bases from J, the junction contained 11 bases not matched to a gene. Germline V gene sequence: CDR1 SGHRS, CDR2 YFSETQ. CDR3 DNA sequence: TGCGCCAGCAGCTTGGGAGGGGGCGAGGTCGGGTACATTCAGTACTTC. Residues: CASSLGGGEVGYIQYF. The entire variable domain, with the rest obtained from reference TRBV5-1 and TRBJ2-4, is as follows: KAGVTQTPRYLIKTRGQQVTLSCSPISGHRSVSWYQQTPGQGLQFLFEYFSETQRNKGNFPGRFSGRQFSNSRSEMNVSTLELGDSALYLCASSLGGGEVGYIQYFGAGTRLSVL.

This chain connects TRBV5-1 to TRBJ2-1, with 8 bases that match TRBD2. Looked up from germline, CDR1 is SGHRS and CDR2 is YFSETQ. CDR3 size: 16 residues. The V gene end was trimmed by 4 bases and the J gene end by 3 bases; junction bases not matched to a gene: 9. Here the CDR3 reads CASSTTSGHVYNEQFF. CDR3 DNA: TGCGCCAGCAGCACTACTAGCGGCCACGTCTACAATGAGCAGTTCTTC.

This clone was found a few times. The rearrangement uses TRBV7-2 and TRBJ1-5; possibly TRBD1 for D (6 bases). V lost 1 base and J 5 bases, leaving 12 bases between the germline ends. The length of the CDR3 is 15 residues. Germline lookup yields CDR1 SGHTA and CDR2 FQGNSA. CDR3 in amino acids: CASSLEGTGYQPQHF. CDR3 in DNA: TGTGCCAGCAGCTTAGAGGGAACAGGGTATCAGCCCCAGCATTTT.

This clone was counted a single time. The genes are TRBV7-2 and TRBJ2-7; D may be TRBD2 (5 bases). CDR1 and CDR2 (germline): SGHTA, FQGNSA. Trimming stripped 1 base from V and 2 bases from J, with 9 bases between. The CDR3 runs 14 residues. In DNA, the CDR3 is TGTGCCAGCAGCTTAGACCGGGGTACCTACGAGCAGTACTTC. It encodes CASSLDRGTYEQYF.

V is TRBV5-1 and J is TRBJ2-1; TRBD1 agrees at 9 bases. The CDR3 spans 13 residues. CDR1 and CDR2 from the germline V gene are SGHRS and YFSETQ. V lost 4 bases, J lost 9 bases, and 5 bases stayed unmatched. The CDR3 sequence is CASSTGQGFEQFF. The CDR3 DNA is TGCGCCAGCAGCACGGGACAGGGTTTTGAGCAGTTCTTC.

The rearrangement uses TRBV5-1 and TRBJ2-1; the D gene is possibly TRBD2 (5 bases). The V gene's germline CDR1 is SGHRS and CDR2 YFSETQ. Trimming stripped 3 bases from V and 10 bases from J, with 11 bases between. CDR3 length: 12 amino acids. CDR3 amino acids: CASSWENYEQFF. CDR3 bases: TGCGCCAGCAGCTGGGAGAACTACGAGCAGTTCTTC.

This rearrangement joins TRBV7-2 to TRBJ2-7; D might be TRBD2 (5 bases). Trimming removed 5 bases from V and 3 bases from J, with 14 bases in between. Per the germline V gene, CDR1 is SGHTA and CDR2 is FQGNSA. The CDR3 spans 14 residues. Here the CDR3 DNA reads TGTGCCAGCAGCGTCGACTACCGGAGCTACGAGCAGTACTTC. This codes for CASSVDYRSYEQYF.

This clone was picked up a small number of times. The chain uses TRBV7-8 and TRBJ2-1; D ambiguous. The CDR3 has 17 amino acids. Trimming shortened V by 3 bases and J by 0 bases, and 15 bases separated the two germline ends. CDR1 SGHVS and CDR2 FQNEAQ come from the germline V gene. The CDR3 protein is CASSFTNTWTSYNEQFF. The CDR3 DNA follows: TGTGCCAGCAGCTTTACCAATACTTGGACCTCCTACAATGAGCAGTTCTTC.

J is TRBJ2-7 and V is TRBV6-5; the D is unclear. The germline CDR1 and CDR2 sequences are MNHEY and SVGAGI. This CDR3 has 15 amino acids. V was clipped by 8 bases and J by 3 bases, with 20 bases between them. CDR3: CASAKQAGAIYEQYF. CDR3 bases: TGTGCCAGCGCAAAGCAGGCAGGTGCGATCTACGAGCAGTACTTC.

This clone came up once. The chain joins TRBV6-5 to TRBJ1-2; 10 bases are a match to TRBD1. CDR1 and CDR2 (germline): MNHEY, SVGAGI. V was clipped by 2 bases and J by 4 bases; unmatched bases: 7. The CDR3 spans 16 residues. DNA for the CDR3: TGTGCCAGCAGTTACCTTAGGACAGGGGGGAGCTATGGCTACACCTTC. Amino acids: CASSYLRTGGSYGYTF.

The chain joins TRBV30 to TRBJ1-1; D uncertain. Deletions cut 3 bases from V and 0 bases from J, with 8 bases between. Germline V CDR1 and CDR2: GTSNPN, SVGIG (reference sequence). This CDR3 contains 13 residues. CDR3 coding DNA: TGTGCCTGGAGCCGGATACTGAACACTGAAGCTTTCTTT. It yields the protein CAWSRILNTEAFF.

The CDR3 DNA follows: TGCGCCAGCAGCTTTTTGGACACCTCCTACGAGCAGTACTTC. Encoded protein: CASSFLDTSYEQYF. This sequence joins TRBV5-1 and TRBJ2-7, with D maybe TRBD1 (5 bases). Germline values: CDR1 SGHRS, CDR2 YFSETQ. CDR3 length: 14 residues. Trimming shortened V by 2 bases and J by 0 bases, and 9 bases separated the two germline ends.

The chain carries TRBV6-1 and TRBJ2-1; D uncertain. Germline V gives CDR1 MNHNS, CDR2 SASEGT. Trimming removed 4 bases at V and 8 bases at J, with 6 bases between. The CDR3 totals 11 residues. In DNA form, the CDR3 reads TGTGCCAGCAGTGTTCGGGATGAGCAGTTCTTC. Protein sequence: CASSVRDEQFF.

The chain is built from TRBV6-1 and TRBJ2-3; 7 positions agree with TRBD2. Looked up from germline, CDR1 is MNHNS and CDR2 is SASEGT. The CDR3 length is 14 residues. V gave up 4 bases and J gave up 1 base; unmatched junction bases: 2. CDR3 loop: CASSAAGGTDTQYF. CDR3 nucleotide sequence: TGTGCCAGCAGTGCCGCGGGGGGCACAGATACGCAGTATTTT.

The chain links TRBV7-2 to TRBJ2-1, with 13 bases identical to TRBD2. Germline V gene lookup returns CDR1 SGHTA and CDR2 FQGNSA. V shed 6 bases and J 7 bases; nucleotides not matched to a gene: 3. The CDR3 is 14 residues long. The CDR3 loop is CASRLAGGQNEQFF. The DNA for the CDR3 is TGTGCCAGCAGACTAGCGGGGGGGCAAAATGAGCAGTTCTTC.

The genes are TRBV7-3 and TRBJ2-2; 13 bases are a match to TRBD2. Trimming took 0 bases from V and 7 from J; bases not matched to a gene: 5. The CDR3 contains 17 residues. CDR1 is SGHTA, CDR2 FQGTGA, per germline. CDR3 DNA sequence: TGTGCCAGCAGCTTAACCGTGACTAGCGGGGGGAACGGGGAGCTGTTTTTT. Protein sequence: CASSLTVTSGGNGELFF.

This clone was seen a handful of times. The V call is TRBV30, the J call TRBJ1-5; D not resolved. V was clipped by 1 base and J by 3 bases, with 7 bases between them. CDR1 and CDR2 from the germline V gene are GTSNPN and SVGIG (reference sequence). The CDR3 length is 13 residues. CDR3 sequence reads: CAWSDRPNQPQHF. The CDR3 DNA follows: TGTGCCTGGAGTGACAGACCCAATCAGCCCCAGCATTTT.

This chain connects TRBV18 to TRBJ1-2; TRBD1 agrees at 9 bases. With 1 base clipped from V and 6 bases from J, the junction kept 6 bases outside the gene matches. The length of the CDR3 is 15 residues. Germline CDR1 reads KGHSH; CDR2 reads LQKENI. The CDR3 protein is CASSPRPTGGHGYTF. CDR3 nucleotide sequence: TGTGCCAGCTCACCACGGCCTACAGGGGGCCATGGCTACACCTTC.

The rearrangement joins TRBV27 to TRBJ1-5; D perhaps matches TRBD1 (5 bases). V gave up 0 bases and J gave up 7 bases, with 19 bases separating them. Per germline, CDR1 MNHEY and CDR2 SMNVEV (reference sequence). The CDR3 totals 17 residues. In DNA form, the CDR3 reads TGTGCCAGCAGTTTATCCCTTTCTGCAGGGTCGCGGCAGCCCCAGCATTTT. This translates into CASSLSLSAGSRQPQHF.

This chain's CDR3 is CASSQYGGDQPQHF. CDR3 bases: TGTGCCAGCAGCCAGTACGGGGGGGATCAGCCCCAGCATTTT. The chain couples TRBV4-2 to TRBJ1-5; perhaps TRBD1 as D (5 bases). This CDR3 spans 14 amino acids. Germline CDR1 is LGHNA and CDR2 is YNFKEQ. The V and J ends lost 3 bases and 5 bases respectively, with 11 bases between them.

V is TRBV4-3 and J is TRBJ2-3; D is perhaps TRBD2 (7 bases). Between the trimmed V and J ends, which lost 1 base and 7 bases, there was a span of 15 bases. This CDR3 spans 15 amino acids. Germline V gene sequence: CDR1 LGHNA, CDR2 YSLEER. CDR3: CASSQGEGGGNTQYF. CDR3 coding DNA: TGCGCCAGCAGCCAAGGGGAGGGAGGGGGAAATACGCAGTATTTT.

The V call is TRBV7-2, the J call TRBJ2-7; possibly TRBD1 or TRBD2 for D (5 bases each). The germline V gene has CDR1 SGHTA and CDR2 FQGNSA. The V gene lost 3 bases and the J gene lost 2 bases, with 11 bases spanning the gap. The CDR3 has 14 amino acids. The CDR3 sequence: CASSFGTGPYEQYF. CDR3 coding DNA: TGTGCCAGCAGCTTCGGGACGGGGCCCTACGAGCAGTACTTC.

The chain uses TRBV19 and TRBJ1-4; D unclear. Germline lookup yields CDR1 LNHDA and CDR2 SQIVND (reference sequence). The CDR3 consists of 14 residues. V was cut by 6 bases and J by 4 bases, with 12 bases left in between. This CDR3 reads CASRRLTNNEKLFF. CDR3 in DNA: TGTGCCAGTAGGAGATTGACGAATAATGAAAAACTGTTTTTT.

The chain recombines TRBV11-3 with TRBJ2-5; D perhaps matches TRBD1 (5 bases). This CDR3 region has 16 residues. Trimming cost V 1 base and J 2 bases, with 14 bases left between them. The germline CDR1 and CDR2 sequences are SGHNT and YENEEA. CDR3 loop: CASSLGLDTGQETQYF. Written as DNA, the CDR3 is TGTGCCAGCAGCTTAGGGCTGGACACCGGTCAAGAGACCCAGTACTTC.